These 17 T cell receptor beta chains were sequenced from one sample in a study of neoadjuvant nivolumab and ipilimumab in lung cancer. The table came from immunoSEQ multiplex PCR; TCRdb's copy has only in-frame clones and leaves some out. The table has over 7,000 clones, about 85% seen once. This sample comprised adjacent normal lung tissue, obtained after neoadjuvant nivolumab, alone or with ipilimumab, at or shortly before surgery. The source of these receptors is an adult with non-small cell lung cancer.

This chain uses TRBV5-6 with TRBJ2-2, with D possibly matching TRBD2 (6 bases). The CDR3 contains 16 residues. Germline V gene lookup returns CDR1 SGHDT and CDR2 YYEEEE. V was pared by 2 bases and J by 5 bases, with 16 bases between. CDR3 coding DNA: TGTGCCAGCAGCTTTATTAGTGCAGGAGGGACCGGGGAGCTGTTTTTT. It is translated as CASSFISAGGTGELFF.

This clone was observed a few times. V is TRBV6-5 and J is TRBJ2-7, with a possible D match to TRBD1 (6 bases). The CDR3 totals 14 residues. Trimming stripped 1 base from V and 4 bases from J, with 11 bases between. The V gene's germline CDR1 is MNHEY and CDR2 SVGAGI. CDR3 amino acids: CASSYWKTGYEQYF. CDR3 in DNA: TGTGCCAGCAGTTACTGGAAAACAGGGTACGAGCAGTACTTC.

The chain recombines TRBV27 with TRBJ1-2; TRBD1 aligns across 8 bases. The CDR3 totals 14 residues. Germline V gene sequence: CDR1 MNHEY, CDR2 SMNVEV (reference sequence). V was clipped by 6 bases and J by 4 bases; unmatched bases: 7. CDR3 sequence (DNA): TGTGCCAGCAGAAATACAGGGGGGAGCTATGGCTACACCTTC. It translates to CASRNTGGSYGYTF.

This clone has only a few counts. The V call is TRBV4-2, the J call TRBJ2-7; 12 bases fit TRBD2. The CDR3 extends over 16 amino acids. Germline values: CDR1 LGHNA, CDR2 YNFKEQ. Trimming removed 0 bases from V and 9 bases from J; junction bases left unmatched: 9. The DNA of the CDR3 is TGTGCCAGCAGCCAAGATGGTCTAGCGGGGGGGCCTGGGCAGTACTTC. Translation: CASSQDGLAGGPGQYF.

The chain joins TRBV5-6 to TRBJ1-2; 10 bases fit TRBD1. Per the germline V gene, CDR1 is SGHDT and CDR2 is YYEEEE. With 1 base clipped from V and 6 bases from J, the junction kept 3 bases outside the gene matches. CDR3 size: 14 residues. CDR3 DNA: TGTGCCAGCAGCTTGTTTGGGACAGGGGATGGCTACACCTTC. Protein: CASSLFGTGDGYTF.

This chain connects TRBV11-2 to TRBJ2-7, with D maybe TRBD1 (5 bases). Germline CDR1 reads SGHAT; CDR2 reads FQNNGV. This CDR3 region has 16 residues. V lost 5 bases and J lost 0, with 17 bases in between. The CDR3 region is CASSPHAGRNSYEQYF. The CDR3 DNA reads as TGTGCCAGCAGCCCCCACGCAGGGCGCAACTCCTACGAGCAGTACTTC. Full variable domain (missing parts from reference TRBV11-2 and TRBJ2-7): EAGVAQSPRYKIIEKRQSVAFWCNPISGHATLYWYQQILGQGPKLLIQFQNNGVVDDSQLPKDRFSAERLKGVDSTLKIQPAKLEDSAVYLCASSPHAGRNSYEQYFGPGTRLTVT.

This clone was counted once. The chain carries TRBV11-2 and TRBJ2-3; 12 bases map to TRBD2. Trimming cost V 3 bases and J 9 bases; bases outside gene matches: 7. CDR1 SGHAT and CDR2 FQNNGV come from the germline V gene. The CDR3 runs to 15 residues. The DNA for the CDR3 is TGTGCCAGCAGCTTTTCTCGGACTAGCGGGGACACGCAGTATTTT. This encodes CASSFSRTSGDTQYF. Filled out from reference TRBV11-2 and TRBJ2-3, the complete variable domain reads EAGVAQSPRYKIIEKRQSVAFWCNPISGHATLYWYQQILGQGPKLLIQFQNNGVVDDSQLPKDRFSAERLKGVDSTLKIQPAKLEDSAVYLCASSFSRTSGDTQYFGPGTRLTVL.

The rearrangement uses TRBV30 and TRBJ1-1; D unresolved. This CDR3 contains 13 residues. Germline V lookup: CDR1 GTSNPN, CDR2 SVGIG (reference sequence). Between the trimmed V and J ends, which lost 0 bases and 5 bases, there was a span of 10 bases. CDR3 nucleotide sequence: TGTGCCTGGAGTGTGGGTGGTGGAACTGAAGCTTTCTTT. It yields the protein CAWSVGGGTEAFF.

This chain links TRBV11-1 with TRBJ2-7; D gene uncertain. V lost 5 bases to trimming and J lost 3 bases, with 11 bases between them. The germline V gene encodes CDR1 SGHAT and CDR2 FQDESV (reference sequence). There are 13 residues in the CDR3. CDR3 sequence: CASSPLRSYEQYF. CDR3 sequence (DNA): TGTGCCAGCAGCCCGCTACGAAGCTACGAGCAGTACTTC.

V and J are TRBV5-1 and TRBJ1-6; tentative D call: TRBD1 (5 bases). V shed 0 bases and J shed 6 bases, with 16 bases lying between them. The CDR3 has 17 amino acids. Germline lookup yields CDR1 SGHRS and CDR2 YFSETQ. The CDR3: CASSLAGPGGGNSPLHF. In nucleotides, the CDR3 is TGCGCCAGCAGCTTGGCCGGACCTGGCGGGGGTAATTCACCCCTCCACTTT.

This clone was observed a single time. V usage is TRBV15 and J usage is TRBJ1-2, with 7 bases aligning to TRBD1. V trimming: 3 bases; J trimming: 1 base; junction bases outside the gene matches: 14. The CDR3 sequence is 18 residues long. Germline CDR1 reads LNHNV; CDR2 reads YYDKDF (reference sequence). This chain's CDR3 is CATSRRQGSVHVNYGYTF. For the CDR3, the DNA is TGTGCCACCAGCAGGCGACAGGGCTCAGTCCACGTTAACTATGGCTACACCTTC.

The chain is built from TRBV4-3 and TRBJ2-2; D is undetermined. This CDR3 region has 16 residues. CDR1 and CDR2 from the germline V gene are LGHNA and YSLEER. V lost 2 bases and J 4 bases, leaving 14 bases between the germline ends. This CDR3 reads CASSQPGGVGTGELFF. The DNA of the CDR3 is TGCGCCAGCAGCCAACCCGGTGGTGTCGGCACCGGGGAGCTGTTTTTT.

CDR3 protein: CASTANRARGGELFF. DNA of the CDR3: TGCGCCAGCACCGCCAACCGGGCGCGCGGCGGGGAGCTGTTTTTT. This chain uses TRBV10-1 with TRBJ2-2; D is unresolved. The V gene lost 7 bases and the J gene lost 7 bases, with 19 bases spanning the gap. The germline V gene has CDR1 WNHNN and CDR2 SYGVQD (reference sequence). This CDR3 spans 15 amino acids.

V gene TRBV6-5 combines with J gene TRBJ2-5, with 9 bases matching TRBD1. V gave up 5 bases and J gave up 5 bases; unmatched junction bases: 9. Germline V gene data show CDR1 as MNHEY and CDR2 as SVGAGI. The CDR3 has 15 residues. The DNA for the CDR3 is TGTGCCAGCAGTCCCCCGGGACAGGGAGGCGAGACCCAGTACTTC. Protein sequence: CASSPPGQGGETQYF.

The chain joins TRBV11-2 to TRBJ2-3, with 15 bases matching TRBD2. The CDR3 covers 15 residues. V trimming: 5 bases; J trimming: 4 bases; junction bases outside the gene matches: 1. Germline CDR1 is SGHAT and CDR2 is FQNNGV. CDR3 residues: CASSRTSGGADTQYF. The DNA of the CDR3 is TGTGCCAGCAGCAGGACTAGCGGGGGGGCAGATACGCAGTATTTT.

Here the CDR3 reads CASSFSRFYEQYF. CDR3 DNA sequence: TGTGCCAGCAGCTTCTCCAGGTTCTACGAGCAGTACTTC. This chain uses TRBV11-2 with TRBJ2-7, with D hard to call. Germline V gives CDR1 SGHAT, CDR2 FQNNGV. V lost 3 bases, J lost 3 bases, and 9 bases lay in between. The CDR3 consists of 13 residues.

The J gene is TRBJ2-3, the V gene TRBV11-2; 7 nucleotides align to TRBD1. This CDR3 has 14 amino acids. Germline-derived CDR1 and CDR2 are SGHAT and FQNNGV. J lost 3 bases, V lost 1 base, and 1 base had no gene match. The CDR3 nucleotides are TGTGCCAGCAGCTTAGGACAGGGAACAGATACGCAGTATTTT. It is translated as CASSLGQGTDTQYF. The complete variable domain, with remaining parts taken from reference TRBV11-2 and TRBJ2-3, reads EAGVAQSPRYKIIEKRQSVAFWCNPISGHATLYWYQQILGQGPKLLIQFQNNGVVDDSQLPKDRFSAERLKGVDSTLKIQPAKLEDSAVYLCASSLGQGTDTQYFGPGTRLTVL.